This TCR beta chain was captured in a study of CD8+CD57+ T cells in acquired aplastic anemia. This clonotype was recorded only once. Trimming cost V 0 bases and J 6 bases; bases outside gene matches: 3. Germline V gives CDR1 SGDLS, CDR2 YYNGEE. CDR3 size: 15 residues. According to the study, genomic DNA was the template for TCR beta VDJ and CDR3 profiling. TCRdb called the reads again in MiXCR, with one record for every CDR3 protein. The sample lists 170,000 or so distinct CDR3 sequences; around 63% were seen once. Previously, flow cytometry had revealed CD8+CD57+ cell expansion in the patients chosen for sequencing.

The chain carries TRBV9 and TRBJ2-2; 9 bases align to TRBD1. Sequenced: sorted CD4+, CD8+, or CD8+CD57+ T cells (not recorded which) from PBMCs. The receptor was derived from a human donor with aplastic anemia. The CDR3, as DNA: TGTGCCAGCAGCGTAGTGACAGGGGGTCCCGGGGAGCTGTTTTTT. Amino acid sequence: CASSVVTGGPGELFF.